A single sample gave rise to the 17 T cell receptor beta chains below, sequenced in a study of cytomegalovirus exposure and HLA in healthy donors. The PCR was carried out with 60 Vbeta primers and 13 Jbeta primers. The protocol was immunoSEQ multiplex PCR, while the TCRdb copy is restricted to in-frame clones and leaves out a portion. Of around 220,000 clones in the sample, about 80% were seen once. Source material: PBMCs. Receptors originate from a man between 18 and 35 years old in good health and CMV-seronegative.

With regard to this clone: Other DNA sequences within the sample encode an identical CDR3. V and J are TRBV15 and TRBJ1-4; D call uncertain. This CDR3 is built from 15 residues. Trimming removed 0 bases at V and 0 bases at J, with 5 bases between. Germline assignment: CDR1 LNHNV and CDR2 YYDKDF (reference sequence). CDR3 sequence: CATSREGATNEKLFF. The CDR3 DNA is TGTGCCACCAGCAGAGAGGGAGCAACTAATGAAAAACTGTTTTTT. Full variable domain (missing parts from reference TRBV15 and TRBJ1-4): DAMVIQNPRYQVTQFGKPVTLSCSQTLNHNVMYWYQQKSSQAPKLLFHYYDKDFNNEADTPDNFQSRRPNTSFCFLDIRSPGLGDTAMYLCATSREGATNEKLFFGSGTQLSVL.

The gene calls are TRBV6-1 and TRBJ2-7; 9 bases map to TRBD1. Per germline, CDR1 MNHNS and CDR2 SASEGT. The V segment lost 8 bases and the J segment 0 bases; nucleotides outside the gene matches: 8. The CDR3 is 15 residues long. CDR3 DNA sequence: TGTGCCAGCCCTGGGACAGGGAGGAACTCCTACGAGCAGTACTTC. It translates to CASPGTGRNSYEQYF.

This clone was observed a few times. V gene TRBV29-1 combines with J gene TRBJ2-7, with 7 bases aligning to TRBD2. This CDR3 is 13 amino acids long. V lost 7 bases to trimming and J lost 5 bases; unmatched junction nucleotides: 11. Germline CDR1 and CDR2: SQVTM and ANQGSEA. CDR3 DNA: TGCAGCGCCTCGACGGGAGGTCCGGACGAGCAGTACTTC. Residues: CSASTGGPDEQYF.

The J gene is TRBJ1-2, the V gene TRBV6-1, with 8 bases lining up with TRBD1. V shed 4 bases and J 8 bases; nucleotides not matched to a gene: 18. CDR3 length: 17 residues. CDR1 and CDR2 (germline): MNHNS, SASEGT. CDR3 region: CASSVAPDRAPRGGYTF. Written as DNA, the CDR3 is TGTGCCAGCAGTGTTGCCCCGGACAGGGCCCCACGGGGAGGCTACACCTTC.

The rearrangement uses TRBV4-2 and TRBJ2-1; 10 bases map to TRBD2. Germline V gene sequence: CDR1 LGHNA, CDR2 YNFKEQ. The ends lost 2 bases at V and 5 bases at J; junction bases unmatched: 6. The CDR3 loop spans 16 amino acids. This CDR3 reads CASSQTTLAGDNEQFF. As DNA, the CDR3 is TGTGCCAGCAGCCAAACAACTCTAGCGGGGGACAATGAGCAGTTCTTC.

The chain couples TRBV5-4 to TRBJ1-1, with TRBD1 as a possible D gene (6 bases). The V end lost 7 bases, the J end lost 1 base, and 14 bases lay between the germline ends. The length of the CDR3 is 14 residues. Germline V lookup: CDR1 SGHNT, CDR2 YYREEE (reference sequence). CDR3 nucleotides: TGTGCCAGCTTCTTTGGGGGCCCGAACACTGAAGCTTTCTTT. Translation gives CASFFGGPNTEAFF.

The rearrangement joins TRBV15 to TRBJ1-1; 8 nucleotides align to TRBD1. Germline lookup yields CDR1 LNHNV and CDR2 YYDKDF (reference sequence). The CDR3 is 15 residues long. Trimming removed 4 bases from V and 4 bases from J; junction bases left unmatched: 8. CDR3 coding DNA: TGTGCCACCAGCACGACGGACAGGGTGGGCACTGAAGCTTTCTTT. The encoded protein is CATSTTDRVGTEAFF. Looking up the rest from reference TRBV15 and TRBJ1-1 gives the full variable domain: DAMVIQNPRYQVTQFGKPVTLSCSQTLNHNVMYWYQQKSSQAPKLLFHYYDKDFNNEADTPDNFQSRRPNTSFCFLDIRSPGLGDTAMYLCATSTTDRVGTEAFFGQGTRLTVV.

This clone was detected only a few times. The chain has TRBV27 and TRBJ2-1, with a tentative D call TRBD1 (6 bases). CDR1 and CDR2 from the germline V gene are MNHEY and SMNVEV (reference sequence). Trimming left V 6 bases short and J 1 base short, with 10 bases between. CDR3 size: 14 residues. The CDR3 nucleotides are TGTGCCAGCAGGGAACAGGGTTCCTACAATGAGCAGTTCTTC. Its protein product is CASREQGSYNEQFF.

This clone was seen just once. The chain is built from TRBV6-6 and TRBJ2-5; 9 bases fit TRBD2. V dropped 6 bases and J dropped 0; count of bases not matched to a gene: 8. CDR1 and CDR2 from the germline V gene are MNHNY and SVGAGI (reference sequence). This CDR3 spans 16 amino acids. This CDR3 reads CASSYSGGQYQETQYF. The CDR3, as DNA: TGTGCCAGCAGCTATAGCGGGGGCCAGTACCAAGAGACCCAGTACTTC.

This sequence joins TRBV5-1 and TRBJ1-1, with D possibly TRBD1 on 6 matching bases. The CDR3 contains 12 residues. Germline values: CDR1 SGHRS, CDR2 YFSETQ. V was trimmed by 3 bases and J by 7 bases, leaving 10 bases between them. Here the CDR3 reads CASSSGQFEAFF. Written as DNA, the CDR3 is TGCGCCAGCAGCTCGGGACAATTTGAAGCTTTCTTT.

The genes are TRBV5-1 and TRBJ1-1; maybe TRBD1 (5 bases). Trimming took 1 base from V and 1 from J, leaving 11 bases between them. Germline CDR1 reads SGHRS; CDR2 reads YFSETQ. CDR3 length equals 15 residues. The DNA of the CDR3 is TGCGCCAGCAGCTTGTCTAGGACACCGAACACTGAAGCTTTCTTT. It is translated as CASSLSRTPNTEAFF.

The V gene is TRBV11-3, the J gene TRBJ2-7, with D perhaps matching TRBD1 (6 bases). Trimming took off 2 bases at V and 5 bases at J, with 16 bases between the two ends. The CDR3 spans 15 residues. The germline V gene has CDR1 SGHNT and CDR2 YENEEA. CDR3 bases: TGTGCCAGCAGCTTACTGGGGGACAAATTCCACGAGCAGTACTTC. This translates into CASSLLGDKFHEQYF.

The chain joins TRBV9 to TRBJ2-7; D might be TRBD2 (5 bases). The CDR3 runs 15 residues. Per the germline V gene, CDR1 is SGDLS and CDR2 is YYNGEE. The V and J ends lost 0 bases and 2 bases respectively, with 12 bases between them. In nucleotides, the CDR3 is TGTGCCAGCAGCGTAGCGGGCGGGCTGACCTACGAGCAGTACTTC. Translation gives CASSVAGGLTYEQYF.

This chain uses TRBV6-5 with TRBJ1-1; weak D call: TRBD1 (6 bases). Germline loops: CDR1 MNHEY, CDR2 SVGAGI. This CDR3 comprises 14 residues. Trimming pared 5 bases from V and 4 bases from J, leaving 14 bases between. The CDR3 region is CASSQTGRGTEAFF. CDR3 coding DNA: TGTGCCAGCAGTCAGACAGGCCGGGGCACTGAAGCTTTCTTT.

This clone appeared a few times. V usage is TRBV19 and J usage is TRBJ1-2, with D possibly being TRBD1 (6 bases). The V gene lost 3 bases and the J gene lost 8 bases, with 16 bases spanning the gap. This CDR3 is 14 amino acids long. Germline V CDR1 and CDR2: LNHDA, SQIVND (reference sequence). CDR3 nucleotides: TGTGCCAGTAGTATGCCGGGGGGCGGAAGGGGCTACACCTTC. It codes for CASSMPGGGRGYTF.

Note on this clone: The same CDR3 is also encoded by other DNA sequences in this sample. This rearrangement joins TRBV28 to TRBJ2-5; weak D call: TRBD2 (5 bases). Germline V gives CDR1 MDHEN, CDR2 SYDVKM. Trimming stripped 2 bases from V and 5 bases from J, with 12 bases between. The CDR3 covers 14 residues. CDR3 DNA: TGTGCCAGCAGTTTAGAGGGAGTCGGGGAGACCCAGTACTTC. It yields the protein CASSLEGVGETQYF.

This clone came up once. This rearrangement joins TRBV2 to TRBJ1-5; perhaps TRBD1 as D (5 bases). Germline CDR1 is SNHLY and CDR2 is FYNNEI. V dropped 6 bases and J dropped 6 bases, with 15 bases sitting between them. CDR3 length equals 14 residues. The CDR3 sequence is CASRGGSAGQPQHF. Here the CDR3 DNA reads TGTGCCAGCAGGGGGGGGTCTGCGGGTCAGCCCCAGCATTTT.